The rows below give T cell receptor beta chains drawn from one sample of a study of response to subunit inactivated influenza vaccine. TCRdb re-analysed the RT-PCR reads in MiXCR, keeping a single row per CDR3 protein. This sample carries hundreds of thousands of distinct CDR3 sequences, about 7.6% of them seen once, and the ten largest clones take approximately 12%. This sample comprised PBMCs from blood, obtained less than 30 months after vaccination. All receptors derive from a man between 50 and 69 years old who received an inactivated influenza vaccine. The CDR3 runs from the conserved cysteine through the conserved F or W. The order of the fields is CDR3 length, clone size, J gene, V gene, CDR3 protein. Clone size is shown for a subset of rows, as once, few, many or a class of expanded clone.

length: 15
size: many
J: TRBJ2-5
V: TRBV12-3/TRBV12-4
CDR3: CASVDRLAVGETQYF

length: 14
size: .
J: TRBJ2-5
V: TRBV4-3
CDR3: CASSQDLRGETQYF

length: 12
size: few
J: TRBJ1-6
V: TRBV7-9
CDR3: CASSSKGSPLHF

length: 16
size: .
J: TRBJ2-5
V: TRBV15
CDR3: CAISRDQAAVQETQYF

length: 16
size: .
J: TRBJ2-4
V: TRBV7-2
CDR3: CASSKSSAAAENIQYF

length: 18
size: .
J: TRBJ2-3
V: TRBV20-1
CDR3: CSARVGLAGGRSTDTQYF

length: 19
size: .
J: TRBJ2-3
V: TRBV4-2
CDR3: CASSLRNSILAESTDTQYF

length: 15
size: few
J: TRBJ2-2
V: TRBV20-1
CDR3: CSARVPVGNTGELFF

length: 14
size: .
J: TRBJ2-7
V: TRBV9
CDR3: CASSVGGGVSEQYF

length: 17
size: .
J: TRBJ2-6
V: TRBV10-3
CDR3: CAISSTGPSSGANVLTF

length: 17
size: .
J: TRBJ2-3
V: TRBV6-5
CDR3: CASSYSMSSGSTDTQYF

length: 15
size: few
J: TRBJ2-7
V: TRBV27
CDR3: CASSSAFRGSYEQYF

length: 16
size: few
J: TRBJ1-2
V: TRBV28
CDR3: CASSFALGQVNYGYTF

length: 13
size: .
J: TRBJ2-7
V: TRBV11-2
CDR3: CASSLDRDSGLHF